Listed below are T cell receptor beta chains from one sample, sequenced in a study of identical twins. TCRdb ran MiXCR on the 5' RACE reads and lists one entry per CDR3 protein. This sample carries about 790,000 distinct CDR3 sequences, roughly 18% of them seen once, and the ten largest clones take 10% to 15%. Another study also made use of these data, one on T cells expressing NK-cell markers.

The sequenced sample consisted of PBMCs. These TCRs come from a woman aged 18-35 years in good health. The CDR3 runs from the conserved cysteine through the conserved F or W. The D gene is left open where the match is weak. Rows give clone size only sometimes, using once, few, many, or a class for an expanded clone.

.,TRBJ1-2,.,TRBV20-1,TGCAGTGTCCAGACAGGCCTAGTTCTTGGCTACACCTTC,CSVQTGLVLGYTF
.,TRBJ2-1,TRBD2,TRBV5-1,TGCGCCAGCAGCGAAAAAGCGGGGGGGCTGTTCTTC,CASSEKAGGLFF
.,TRBJ1-2,TRBD1,TRBV6-5,TGTGCCAGCAGTTATGCTGACAGGGACTATGGCTACACCTTC,CASSYADRDYGYTF
few,TRBJ1-2,TRBD1,TRBV20-1,TGCAGTGCTAGCCATGGGACAGTTAACTATGGCTACACCTTC,CSASHGTVNYGYTF
few,TRBJ2-3,TRBD2,TRBV12-3/TRBV12-4,TGTGCCAGCAGTCTCCAGCGGGGATTCCCCACAGATACGCAGTATTTT,CASSLQRGFPTDTQYF
.,TRBJ2-1,TRBD1,TRBV5-1,TGCGCCAGCAGTCCGAAGGGGGCGAATGAGCAGTTCTTC,CASSPKGANEQFF
.,TRBJ2-1,.,TRBV29-1,TGCAGCGTTGAGGAAGACAATGAGCAGTTCTTC,CSVEEDNEQFF
.,TRBJ1-1,.,TRBV5-1,TGCGCCAGCAGCTTGATGCAGTGGAAGGACGGAGCTTTCTTT,CASSLMQWKDGAFF
few,TRBJ1-1,TRBD1,TRBV20-1,TGCAGTGCTAAAGTAACAGGGGCGAGGACTGAAGCTTTCTTT,CSAKVTGARTEAFF
many,TRBJ2-3,.,TRBV11-2,TGTGCCAGCAGCAGTAGGGGTACGCAGTATTTT,CASSSRGTQYF
.,TRBJ2-7,.,TRBV5-1,TGCGCCAGCAGCCCATCACCCGGGACCAACTACGAGCAGTACTTC,CASSPSPGTNYEQYF
.,TRBJ2-7,.,TRBV6-5,TGTGCCAGCAGTTATCACTCGTACGGACACCCTCGAGAGCAGTACTTC,CASSYHSYGHPREQYF
many,TRBJ2-2,.,TRBV10-3,TGTGCCATCAGAAAGAGTACGGAACGGGGGCTGTTTTTT,CAIRKSTERGLFF
.,TRBJ2-7,TRBD2,TRBV29-1,TGCAGCGTTGAGTCGGGGGGGTTCTACGAGCAGTACTTC,CSVESGGFYEQYF
.,TRBJ2-5,TRBD2,TRBV6-1,TGTGCCTGCCGACCTAGCGGGGGCCAAGAGACCCAGTACTTC,CACRPSGGQETQYF
few,TRBJ2-3,TRBD2,TRBV6-5,TGTGCCAGCAGTTTGCCCCTAGCGGGGAGCACAGATACGCAGTATTTT,CASSLPLAGSTDTQYF
.,TRBJ2-3,TRBD2,TRBV6-2/TRBV6-3,TGTGCCAGCAGTTTATCGGCGGGAGGGCCAGATACGCAGTATTTT,CASSLSAGGPDTQYF
many,TRBJ1-1,.,TRBV6-1,TGTGCCAGCAGCCCTTGGTTGTTGGACACTGAAGCTTTCTTT,CASSPWLLDTEAFF
.,TRBJ2-5,.,TRBV11-3,TGTGCCAGCAGCCCCCGAGGTGGGGATCGAGAGACCCAGTACTTC,CASSPRGGDRETQYF
.,TRBJ1-1,.,TRBV20-1,TGCAGTGCTGGGAGGAACAGGGACACTGAAGCTTTCTTT,CSAGRNRDTEAFF
few,TRBJ1-1,TRBD1,TRBV20-1,TGCAGTGCCGGGACAGGGGGGGGCACTGAAGCTTTCTTT,CSAGTGGGTEAFF
.,TRBJ1-2,.,TRBV6-1,TGTGCCAGCAGTCCCGCACGTGGCTACACCTTC,CASSPARGYTF
.,TRBJ1-2,.,TRBV6-2/TRBV6-3,TGTGCCAGCAGTTCCCCCCAATATCTTGGCTACACCTTC,CASSSPQYLGYTF
.,TRBJ2-2,.,TRBV29-1,TGCAGCGCGGACCCGGATACCGGGGAGCTGTTTTTT,CSADPDTGELFF
.,TRBJ2-7,TRBD2,TRBV6-2/TRBV6-3,TGTGCCAGCAGTACCCGGACTAGCGGCATCTACGAGCAGTACTTC,CASSTRTSGIYEQYF
.,TRBJ2-5,.,TRBV2,TGTGCCAGCGCTCGCTGGGCCCAAGAGACCCAGTACTTC,CASARWAQETQYF
.,TRBJ1-2,.,TRBV7-6,TGTGCCAGCAGCCCTGTCATCGGGCAGGGGAACTATGGCTACACCTTC,CASSPVIGQGNYGYTF
few,TRBJ2-3,.,TRBV12-3/TRBV12-4,TGTGCCAGCAGTTATCCCGGGACACCACTCACAGATACGCAGTATTTT,CASSYPGTPLTDTQYF
.,TRBJ1-5,.,TRBV5-1,TGCGCCAGCAGGGAGGGTTGGGGCAATCAGCCCCAGCATTTT,CASREGWGNQPQHF
few,TRBJ2-3,TRBD2,TRBV5-5,TGTGCCAGCAGCCATCGTGGGCGGGAGGGCCGGTATACGCAGTATTTT,CASSHRGREGRYTQYF
few,TRBJ1-2,TRBD1,TRBV7-9,TGTGCCAGCAGCAGACAGGGGAGCGGCTACACCTTC,CASSRQGSGYTF
few,TRBJ2-7,.,TRBV27,TGTGCCAGCAGCCGAGACGTACCCACCTACGAGCAGTACTTC,CASSRDVPTYEQYF
.,TRBJ2-1,TRBD1,TRBV24-1,TGTGCCACCAGTGATTCCGGGACAGGGCTTAAGGGGCAGTTCTTC,CATSDSGTGLKGQFF
few,TRBJ2-1,.,TRBV20-1,TGCAGTGCTAGTATCCCCAATGAGCAGTTCTTC,CSASIPNEQFF
few,TRBJ2-5,.,TRBV20-1,TGCAGTGCTAGTGCGGGTCAAGAGACCCAGTACTTC,CSASAGQETQYF
.,TRBJ2-7,.,TRBV9,TGTGCCAGCAGCGTATACGGGACGGGATCCTACGAGCAGTACTTC,CASSVYGTGSYEQYF
.,TRBJ2-7,TRBD2,TRBV20-1,TGCAGTGCTGGATCATCCGGGACTAGTTTATCCTACGAGCAGTACTTC,CSAGSSGTSLSYEQYF
.,TRBJ2-2,.,TRBV10-3,TGTGCCATCAGCCCCACCTACGCGAACACCGGGGAGCTGTTTTTT,CAISPTYANTGELFF
many,TRBJ2-3,.,TRBV5-1,TGCGCCAGCATGGGGGGCACAGATACGCAGTATTTT,CASMGGTDTQYF
few,TRBJ2-7,TRBD2,TRBV2,TGTGCCCGGACCCACCGCGCACTAGCGGGAGGAGAAGGCTACGAGCAGTACTTC,CARTHRALAGGEGYEQYF
many,TRBJ2-5,.,TRBV5-1,TGCGCCAGCAGCCCCGACAGTCAAGAGACCCAGTACTTC,CASSPDSQETQYF
.,TRBJ2-1,.,TRBV20-1,TGCAGTGCTAGATCTGGAGACAGCAGCTCCTACAATGAGCAGTTCTTC,CSARSGDSSSYNEQFF
.,TRBJ2-7,.,TRBV20-1,TGCAGTGCTAGAGACCCCAGGGGACCGACCTACGAGCAGTACTTC,CSARDPRGPTYEQYF
few,TRBJ1-2,.,TRBV10-3,TGTGCCACGGCGCCACCGGGACGGGAGAACTATGGCTACACCTTC,CATAPPGRENYGYTF
.,TRBJ2-5,TRBD2,TRBV2,TGTGCCAGCAGTGCGGGACTAGCGGCCCAAGAGACCCAGTACTTC,CASSAGLAAQETQYF
few,TRBJ2-1,TRBD1,TRBV7-6,TGTGCCAGCAGCTCCCGACAGGGGGCAAGGAATGAGCAGTTCTTC,CASSSRQGARNEQFF
few,TRBJ2-1,.,TRBV9,TGTGCCAGCAGCCCAGCAGGGACTGGGAATTACAATGAGCAGTTCTTC,CASSPAGTGNYNEQFF
.,TRBJ2-7,TRBD2,TRBV5-1,TGCGCCAGCAGCTTATTTAGCGGGCTACCCTCCTACGAGCAGTACTTC,CASSLFSGLPSYEQYF
.,TRBJ2-7,.,TRBV12-3/TRBV12-4,TGTGCCAGCAGTTTGGGCAGTTTCTCCTACGAGCAGTACTTC,CASSLGSFSYEQYF
many,TRBJ2-7,.,TRBV5-1,TGCGCCAGCAGCTTGGTAGGGCCCACCTACGAGCAGTACTTC,CASSLVGPTYEQYF
few,TRBJ2-1,TRBD1,TRBV5-1,TGCGCCAGCAGCTTGGACCCGGGACAGGGGTTGCATGAGCAGTTCTTC,CASSLDPGQGLHEQFF
few,TRBJ2-1,.,TRBV6-2/TRBV6-3,TGTGCCAGCAGTTCACACCCTGACAATGAGCAGTTCTTC,CASSSHPDNEQFF
many,TRBJ1-2,.,TRBV6-5,TGTGCCAGCAGTTACTCGGGCGGCTATGGCTACACCTTC,CASSYSGGYGYTF
.,TRBJ2-1,.,TRBV7-2,TGTGCCAGCAGCCCGTGGGGTGAGCAGTTCTTC,CASSPWGEQFF